The 20 T cell receptor beta chains given below trace back to one sample, sequenced in a study of CD8 T cells in ankylosing spondylitis. TCRdb itself ran the 5' RACE reads through MiXCR, one entry per CDR3 protein. The sample carries approximately 200,000 distinct CDR3 sequences, around 13% recorded once. The sequencing sample was made of blood, either unsorted or a sorted T cell fraction (not recorded which). The receptors come from a male donor with ankylosing spondylitis or in good health (not recorded which).

The chain joins TRBV10-2 to TRBJ2-2, with D unresolved. Germline CDR1 and CDR2: WSHSY and SAAADI. The CDR3 extends over 13 amino acids. V lost 8 bases, J lost 1 base, and 8 bases lay in between. CDR3 sequence (DNA): TGCGCCAGCCGCTTCGAGAACACCGGGGAGCTGTTTTTT. Encoded protein: CASRFENTGELFF.

This sequence joins TRBV30 and TRBJ2-6, with 13 positions matching TRBD2. Per germline, CDR1 GTSNPN and CDR2 SVGIG (reference sequence). There are 18 residues in the CDR3. The ends lost 0 bases at V and 0 bases at J; junction bases unmatched: 2. In nucleotides, the CDR3 is TGTGCCTGGAGTGTTCGACTAGCGGGGGGCTCTGGGGCCAACGTCCTGACTTTC. Its protein product is CAWSVRLAGGSGANVLTF.

A few counts support this clonotype. V is TRBV7-9 and J is TRBJ2-3; D is undetermined. CDR1 is SEHNR, CDR2 FQNEAQ, per germline (reference sequence). The germline V and J ends were trimmed by 5 bases and 6 bases, with 9 bases remaining between them. This CDR3 contains 12 residues. CDR3 nucleotides: TGTGCCAGCAGCCCTATGAAGGATACGCAGTATTTT. It codes for CASSPMKDTQYF.

This clonotype has only a few counts. The chain has TRBV9 and TRBJ2-1; D possibly corresponds to TRBD2 (6 bases). The CDR3 is made up of 16 amino acids. V dropped 4 bases and J dropped 4 bases, with 18 bases sitting between them. CDR1 is SGDLS, CDR2 YYNGEE, per germline. CDR3 in amino acids: CASSSPQTGVYNEQFF. The CDR3 nucleotides read TGTGCCAGCAGCTCCCCTCAGACGGGAGTGTACAATGAGCAGTTCTTC.

The chain combines TRBV3-1 with TRBJ2-5; 7 nucleotides line up with TRBD1. The CDR3 extends over 18 amino acids. Germline V lookup: CDR1 LGHDT, CDR2 YNNKEL (reference sequence). The V segment lost 4 bases and the J segment 1 base; nucleotides outside the gene matches: 15. The CDR3 coding sequence is TGTGCCAGCAGCCCTCGGATCAGCTACAGGGGAATCCAAGAGACCCAGTACTTC. It specifies CASSPRISYRGIQETQYF.

A few counts support this clonotype. The rearrangement joins TRBV7-8 to TRBJ1-5; no clear D gene. The CDR3 length is 15 residues. V was shortened by 1 base and J by 5 bases, with 12 bases between the two germline ends. CDR1 SGHVS and CDR2 FQNEAQ come from the germline V gene. The CDR3 region is CASSLESRLDQPQHF. CDR3 sequence (DNA): TGTGCCAGCAGCTTAGAGAGCAGGTTGGATCAGCCCCAGCATTTT.

This clonotype was observed at least ten times. V gene TRBV12-3 or TRBV12-4 combines with J gene TRBJ2-2; no clear D gene. The CDR3 length is 15 residues. V lost 7 bases to trimming and J lost 0 bases, with 12 bases between them. CDR3 amino acids: CASTRPSPNTGELFF. CDR3 coding DNA: TGTGCCAGCACTCGTCCCTCCCCGAACACCGGGGAGCTGTTTTTT.

This clonotype has a handful of counts. The V and J genes are TRBV6-1 and TRBJ2-1; D might be TRBD1 or TRBD2, each matching 5 bases. Germline lookup yields CDR1 MNHNS and CDR2 SASEGT. The CDR3 runs 14 residues. Trimming removed 10 bases at V and 4 bases at J, with 17 bases between. CDR3 loop: CATYSGTTYNEQFF. In DNA form, the CDR3 reads TGTGCCACATACTCCGGGACCACATACAATGAGCAGTTCTTC.

The chain combines TRBV6-1 with TRBJ1-5; 8 positions match TRBD1. CDR3 length: 16 residues. Per the germline V gene, CDR1 is MNHNS and CDR2 is SASEGT. The ends lost 6 bases at V and 4 bases at J; junction bases unmatched: 11. CDR3 in DNA: TGTGCCAGCAGGCCGGGACAGGCTAACACTAATCAGCCCCAGCATTTT. Translating it yields CASRPGQANTNQPQHF.

The V call is TRBV5-1, the J call TRBJ2-2; tentative D call: TRBD2 (6 bases). In germline, CDR1 is SGHRS, CDR2 YFSETQ. Between the trimmed V and J ends, which lost 2 bases and 5 bases, there was a span of 10 bases. This CDR3 has 14 amino acids. For the CDR3, the DNA is TGCGCCAGCAGCTTCCTAAGCGGGACCGGGGAGCTGTTTTTT. It translates to CASSFLSGTGELFF.

This rearrangement joins TRBV27 to TRBJ2-2; 9 nucleotides align to TRBD1. V shed 4 bases, J shed 4 bases, and the junction held 1 base outside the gene matches. Germline lookup yields CDR1 MNHEY and CDR2 SMNVEV (reference sequence). The CDR3 contains 14 residues. The CDR3 sequence: CASSWDRVTGELFF. The CDR3 nucleotides are TGTGCCAGCAGTTGGGACAGGGTCACCGGGGAGCTGTTTTTT.

A few counts support this clonotype. V is TRBV5-1 and J is TRBJ1-2, with 11 bases aligning to TRBD1. Per germline, CDR1 SGHRS and CDR2 YFSETQ. V shed 8 bases and J 6 bases; nucleotides not matched to a gene: 3. The CDR3 spans 12 residues. DNA of the CDR3: TGCGCCAGTGAGGGACAGGGGGATGGCTACACCTTC. This codes for CASEGQGDGYTF.

The rearrangement links TRBV4-2 to TRBJ2-1, with a weak D call TRBD1 (5 bases). The length of the CDR3 is 15 residues. From germline, CDR1 is LGHNA and CDR2 YNFKEQ. Trimming left V 3 bases short and J 4 bases short, with 13 bases between. In DNA form, the CDR3 reads TGTGCCAGCAGCCATCAGGAAGGGGCGTACAATGAGCAGTTCTTC. Translation gives CASSHQEGAYNEQFF.

This clonotype was found a few times. The chain employs TRBV28 and TRBJ2-1; TRBD2 matches 11 bases. Germline lookup yields CDR1 MDHEN and CDR2 SYDVKM. Unmatched junction bases numbered 12, after V lost 5 bases and J lost 9 bases. The CDR3 has 16 residues. CDR3 sequence: CASSGLAGFQRGEQFF. CDR3 nucleotides: TGTGCCAGCAGTGGACTAGCGGGTTTTCAGAGGGGTGAGCAGTTCTTC.

This clonotype was seen only a few times. The chain links TRBV7-8 to TRBJ2-1; TRBD2 aligns across 15 bases. The CDR3 consists of 18 residues. After removal of 6 bases from V and 4 bases from J, the junction contained 10 bases not matched to a gene. Germline CDR1 SGHVS, CDR2 FQNEAQ. The CDR3 region is CASSTPGTSGGSYNEQFF. The CDR3 DNA follows: TGTGCCAGCAGTACCCCCGGGACTAGCGGGGGGTCGTACAATGAGCAGTTCTTC.

The chain links TRBV5-6 to TRBJ1-5; 11 positions match TRBD1. Germline values: CDR1 SGHDT, CDR2 YYEEEE. V lost 4 bases and J lost 5; bases outside the gene matches: 5. This CDR3 contains 15 residues. The DNA for the CDR3 is TGTGCCAGCAGCACCCGGGACAGGGGGGATCAGCCCCAGCATTTT. It codes for CASSTRDRGDQPQHF. Supplemented by reference TRBV5-6 and TRBJ1-5, the full variable domain reads DAGVTQSPTHLIKTRGQQVTLRCSPKSGHDTVSWYQQALGQGPQFIFQYYEEEERQRGNFPDRFSGHQFPNYSSELNVNALLLGDSALYLCASSTRDRGDQPQHFGDGTRLSIL.

This clonotype was seen a few times. The V gene is TRBV27, the J gene TRBJ2-3; the D is unclear. There are 12 residues in the CDR3. The V end lost 4 bases, the J end lost 10 bases, and 12 bases lay between the germline ends. The germline CDR1 and CDR2 sequences are MNHEY and SMNVEV (reference sequence). The chain's CDR3 is CASSSFSTPQYF. CDR3 coding DNA: TGTGCCAGCAGTTCCTTTTCCACTCCGCAGTATTTT.

The count of this clonotype is one. This may stem from a read error, because a much larger clone lies one nucleotide away. The chain uses TRBV20-1 and TRBJ2-3; no reliable D call. The V gene's germline CDR1 is DFQATT and CDR2 SNEGSKA (reference sequence). The CDR3 contains 15 residues. CDR3 in DNA: TGCGGTGCTCCCCCGACTGGGCCTAGCACAGATACGCAGTATTTT. Its translation is CGAPPTGPSTDTQYF.

V is TRBV7-6 and J is TRBJ2-7; TRBD2 agrees at 8 bases. This CDR3 has 15 residues. Per germline, CDR1 SGHVS and CDR2 FNYEAQ. Trimming removed 0 bases from V and 2 bases from J; junction bases left unmatched: 3. The CDR3 DNA reads as TGTGCCAGCAGCTTAGCGACTAGCGCGACCTACGAGCAGTACTTC. This encodes CASSLATSATYEQYF.

The chain links TRBV9 to TRBJ1-3; D is uncertain. The length of the CDR3 is 14 residues. Germline V CDR1 and CDR2: SGDLS, YYNGEE. The V end was cut by 3 bases, the J end by 1 base, with 8 bases between. CDR3: CASSGTTSGNTIYF. DNA for the CDR3: TGTGCCAGCAGCGGTACTACATCTGGAAACACCATATATTTT.